A selection of T cell receptor beta chains follows, all from one sample in a study of T cell responses to AZD1222 COVID-19 vaccine. The method was immunoSEQ multiplex PCR; TCRdb's version includes in-frame clones alone and lacks a portion of them. The sample includes roughly 110,000 clones, approximately 84% of them seen just once. This specimen was peripheral blood, taken on day 0 of AZD1222 vaccination. These receptors came from an adult in good health. CDR3s include the opening cysteine and the closing phenylalanine or tryptophan. D genes are given only for firm matches. Clone size is not always given. Where it is, it says once, few, many or a class for expanded clones.

clone_size: NA; d_call: NA; j_call: TRBJ1-5; v_call: TRBV20-1; cdr3_nt: TGCAGTGCTAGTAAGGGTAGCAATCAGCCCCAGCATTTT; cdr3_aa: CSASKGSNQPQHF
clone_size: NA; d_call: NA; j_call: TRBJ2-3; v_call: TRBV5-1; cdr3_nt: TGCGCCAGCAGCTTGGGAGGATTCCCAGATACGCAGTATTTT; cdr3_aa: CASSLGGFPDTQYF
clone_size: NA; d_call: NA; j_call: TRBJ1-1; v_call: TRBV7-9; cdr3_nt: TGTGCCAGCAGCTTGGCCCGTTTAGGAGCTTTCTTT; cdr3_aa: CASSLARLGAFF
clone_size: NA; d_call: NA; j_call: TRBJ2-5; v_call: TRBV5-1; cdr3_nt: TGCGCCAGCAGCGGCGGCCTCCAAGAGACCCAGTACTTC; cdr3_aa: CASSGGLQETQYF
clone_size: NA; d_call: NA; j_call: TRBJ1-5; v_call: TRBV24-1; cdr3_nt: TGTGCCTCCTCTGACACTAGCAATCAGCCCCAGCATTTT; cdr3_aa: CASSDTSNQPQHF
clone_size: many; d_call: NA; j_call: TRBJ1-6; v_call: TRBV20-1; cdr3_nt: TGCAGTGCGCTGCCTGATTCAGCCCTCCACTTT; cdr3_aa: CSALPDSALHF
clone_size: NA; d_call: NA; j_call: TRBJ2-3; v_call: TRBV4-1; cdr3_nt: TGCGCCAGCAGCCAAGAAGGTACGGGGGCCTTCACAGATACGCAGTATTTT; cdr3_aa: CASSQEGTGAFTDTQYF
clone_size: NA; d_call: NA; j_call: TRBJ2-2; v_call: TRBV6-6; cdr3_nt: TGTGCCAGCAGTTACTCTGAGAACACCGGGGAGCTGTTTTTT; cdr3_aa: CASSYSENTGELFF
clone_size: once; d_call: NA; j_call: TRBJ1-2; v_call: TRBV5-1; cdr3_nt: TGCGCCAGCAGCGGGGATGCCTATGGCTACACCTTC; cdr3_aa: CASSGDAYGYTF
clone_size: NA; d_call: TRBD2; j_call: TRBJ2-1; v_call: TRBV4-1; cdr3_nt: TGCGCCAGCAGCCTATCGGGACTAGCGGGAGGCCATGAGCAGTTCTTC; cdr3_aa: CASSLSGLAGGHEQFF
clone_size: NA; d_call: NA; j_call: TRBJ1-4; v_call: TRBV28; cdr3_nt: TGTGCCAGCTCATGGGCTACAACTAATGAAAAACTGTTTTTT; cdr3_aa: CASSWATTNEKLFF
clone_size: NA; d_call: TRBD1; j_call: TRBJ1-2; v_call: TRBV28; cdr3_nt: TGTGCCAGCAGTTTAGGGACAGGGGCTGGTGGCTACACCTTC; cdr3_aa: CASSLGTGAGGYTF
clone_size: NA; d_call: NA; j_call: TRBJ2-7; v_call: TRBV2; cdr3_nt: TGTGCCAGTCTTAGACGGGGTAGCTCCTACGAGCAGTACTTC; cdr3_aa: CASLRRGSSYEQYF
clone_size: few; d_call: NA; j_call: TRBJ1-5; v_call: TRBV6-5; cdr3_nt: TGTGCCAGCAGTCTCGAGGGGAGCAATCAGCCCCAGCATTTT; cdr3_aa: CASSLEGSNQPQHF
clone_size: NA; d_call: NA; j_call: TRBJ1-2; v_call: TRBV16; cdr3_nt: TGTGCCAGCAGCCCCGGGGTGAACTATGGCTACACCTTC; cdr3_aa: CASSPGVNYGYTF
clone_size: NA; d_call: TRBD1; j_call: TRBJ1-6; v_call: TRBV5-1; cdr3_nt: TGCGCCAGCAGCCTACGGACAGGGGGTTTTAATTCACCCCTCCACTTT; cdr3_aa: CASSLRTGGFNSPLHF
clone_size: NA; d_call: TRBD1; j_call: TRBJ2-7; v_call: TRBV18; cdr3_nt: TGTGCCAGCTCACGTACTACAGGGGCCGACGAGCAGTACTTC; cdr3_aa: CASSRTTGADEQYF
clone_size: NA; d_call: NA; j_call: TRBJ2-1; v_call: TRBV10-3; cdr3_nt: TGTGCCATCAGTGAAAGGCTTGAGCAGTTCTTC; cdr3_aa: CAISERLEQFF
clone_size: once; d_call: NA; j_call: TRBJ2-7; v_call: TRBV28; cdr3_nt: TGTGCCAGCAAAAAGGGCAGGGCTCGGGAGCAGTACTTC; cdr3_aa: CASKKGRAREQYF
clone_size: once; d_call: NA; j_call: TRBJ1-3; v_call: TRBV15; cdr3_nt: TGTGCCACCAGCACCGAGATTTCAGCTGGAAACACCATATATTTT; cdr3_aa: CATSTEISAGNTIYF
clone_size: NA; d_call: NA; j_call: TRBJ2-2; v_call: TRBV27; cdr3_nt: TGTGCCAGCGGAAGACCGGGAACCGGGGAGCTGTTTTTT; cdr3_aa: CASGRPGTGELFF
clone_size: NA; d_call: TRBD2; j_call: TRBJ2-4; v_call: TRBV4-3; cdr3_nt: TGCGCCAGCAGCCAAGATAATTACTTAGCGGGAGGGCCGAACATTCAGTACTTC; cdr3_aa: CASSQDNYLAGGPNIQYF
clone_size: NA; d_call: NA; j_call: TRBJ2-2; v_call: TRBV29-1; cdr3_nt: TGCAGCGCTTCGGGTGGGGCGCCCAGAACCACCGGGGAGCTGTTTTTT; cdr3_aa: CSASGGAPRTTGELFF
clone_size: NA; d_call: TRBD1; j_call: TRBJ1-1; v_call: TRBV9; cdr3_nt: TGTGCCAGCAGCATCCAGGGGGCGGTGAAGAACACTGAAGCTTTCTTT; cdr3_aa: CASSIQGAVKNTEAFF